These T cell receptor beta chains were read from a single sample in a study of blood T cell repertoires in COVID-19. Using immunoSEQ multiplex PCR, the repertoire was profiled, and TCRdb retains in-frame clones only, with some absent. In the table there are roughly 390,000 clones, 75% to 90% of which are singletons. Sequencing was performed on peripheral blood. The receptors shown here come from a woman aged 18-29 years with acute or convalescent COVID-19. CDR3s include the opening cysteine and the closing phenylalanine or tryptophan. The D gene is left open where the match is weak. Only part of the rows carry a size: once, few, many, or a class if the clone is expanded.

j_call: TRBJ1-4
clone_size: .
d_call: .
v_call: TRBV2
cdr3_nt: TGTGCCAGCAGTACAGACAGGAACTCTGAAAAACTGTTTTTT
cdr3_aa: CASSTDRNSEKLFF

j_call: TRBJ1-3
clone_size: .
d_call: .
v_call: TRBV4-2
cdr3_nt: TGTGCCAGCAGCCAAGATAGGCAGGGGCGTGGAAACACCATATATTTT
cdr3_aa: CASSQDRQGRGNTIYF

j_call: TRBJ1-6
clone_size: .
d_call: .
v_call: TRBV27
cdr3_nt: TGTGCCAGCAGTCCCTCGGGGGGAATTAATTCACCCCTCCACTTT
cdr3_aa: CASSPSGGINSPLHF

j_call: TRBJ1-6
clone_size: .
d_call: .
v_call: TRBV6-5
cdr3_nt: TGTGCCAGCAGTTACCGGCAGGCATCATATAATTCACCCCTCCACTTT
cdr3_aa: CASSYRQASYNSPLHF

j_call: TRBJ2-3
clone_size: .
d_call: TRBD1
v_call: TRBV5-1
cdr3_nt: TGCGCCAGCAGCTTGGCGGGACAGAGCACAGATACGCAGTATTTT
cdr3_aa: CASSLAGQSTDTQYF

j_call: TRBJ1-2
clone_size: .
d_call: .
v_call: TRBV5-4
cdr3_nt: TGTGCCAGCAGCCGGGGTGGGCCGGCGGCTAACTATGGCTACACCTTC
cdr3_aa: CASSRGGPAANYGYTF

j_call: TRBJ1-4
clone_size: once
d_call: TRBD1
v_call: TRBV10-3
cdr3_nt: TGTGCCATCAGTGAGCTCCCCAACACAGGGGGAGAAAAACTGTTTTTT
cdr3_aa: CAISELPNTGGEKLFF

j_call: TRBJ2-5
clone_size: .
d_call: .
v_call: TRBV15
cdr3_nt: TGTGCCACCAGCAGAGCCAAAGGGGCCCGGGAGACCCAGTACTTC
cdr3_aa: CATSRAKGARETQYF

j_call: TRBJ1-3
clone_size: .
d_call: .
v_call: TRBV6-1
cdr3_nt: TGTGCCAGCAGTGTTTACGGGACACAGAGCTCTGGAAACACCATATATTTT
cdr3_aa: CASSVYGTQSSGNTIYF

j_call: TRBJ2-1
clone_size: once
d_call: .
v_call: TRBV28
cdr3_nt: TGTGCCAGCAGTCTCACCCCAGGGGACTCCTACAATGAGCAGTTCTTC
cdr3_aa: CASSLTPGDSYNEQFF

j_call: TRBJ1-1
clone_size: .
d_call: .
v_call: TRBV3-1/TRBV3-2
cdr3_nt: TGTGCCAGCAGCCAAGAGGAGATAAACACTGAAGCTTTCTTT
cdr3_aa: CASSQEEINTEAFF

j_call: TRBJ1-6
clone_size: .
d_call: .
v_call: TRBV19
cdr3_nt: TGTGCCAGTAGTCCCAGGCAGGGGATTACCCTCCACTTT
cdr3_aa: CASSPRQGITLHF

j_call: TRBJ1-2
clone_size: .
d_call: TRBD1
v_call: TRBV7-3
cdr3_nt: TGTGCCAGCAGCTTAGTCCCGGGACAGGGAAACTATGGCTACACCTTC
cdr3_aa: CASSLVPGQGNYGYTF

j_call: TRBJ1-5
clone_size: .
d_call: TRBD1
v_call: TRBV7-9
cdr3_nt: TGTGCCAGCAGTCTTGGACAGGGGGACAATCAGCCCCAGCATTTT
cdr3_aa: CASSLGQGDNQPQHF

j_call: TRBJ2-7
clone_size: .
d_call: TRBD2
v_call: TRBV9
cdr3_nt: TGTGCCAGCAGCGTAGGAGGGACTAGCGGGATTTACGAGCAGTACTTC
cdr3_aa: CASSVGGTSGIYEQYF

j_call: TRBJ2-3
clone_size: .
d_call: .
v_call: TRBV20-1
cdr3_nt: TGCAGTGCTAGTTATGGCACCCACCCCACAGATACGCAGTATTTT
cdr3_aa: CSASYGTHPTDTQYF

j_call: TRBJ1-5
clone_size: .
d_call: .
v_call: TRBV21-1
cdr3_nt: TGTGCCAGTAGGACAGGCCCTTCGCCCCAGCATTTT
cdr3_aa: CASRTGPSPQHF

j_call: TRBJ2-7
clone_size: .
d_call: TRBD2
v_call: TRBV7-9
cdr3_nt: TGTGCCAGCAGCTTAGCGACTAGCGGAAAATCCTACGAGCAGTACTTC
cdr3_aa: CASSLATSGKSYEQYF

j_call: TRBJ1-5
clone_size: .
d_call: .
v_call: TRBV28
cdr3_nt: TGTGCCAGCAGTCTCGGACAACCTTATAGCAATCAGCCCCAGCATTTT
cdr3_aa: CASSLGQPYSNQPQHF

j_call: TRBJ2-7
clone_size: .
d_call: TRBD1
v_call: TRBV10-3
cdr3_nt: TGTGCCATCAGTGAGCCTGGACAGGGCAGCTCCTACGAGCAGTACTTC
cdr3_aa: CAISEPGQGSSYEQYF

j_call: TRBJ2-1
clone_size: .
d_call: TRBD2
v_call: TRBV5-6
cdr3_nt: TGTGCCAGCATCCGGGGGGGAGCCCCCTACAATGAGCAGTTCTTC
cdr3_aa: CASIRGGAPYNEQFF

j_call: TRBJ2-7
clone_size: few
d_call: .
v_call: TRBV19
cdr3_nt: TGTGCCACCTCCAGGGCCGGAGCAACCTACGAGCAGTACTTC
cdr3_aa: CATSRAGATYEQYF